These 18 T cell receptor beta chains were all obtained from the same sample, sequenced in a study of T cell responses to AZD1222 COVID-19 vaccine. Clones were sequenced by immunoSEQ multiplex PCR, and TCRdb holds only the in-frame ones, with some missing. Of under 150,000 clones in the sample, about 79% were seen once. The source material was peripheral blood, sampled 28 days after the second AZD1222 dose. These receptors all come from an adult who received the AZD1222 COVID-19 vaccine.

The chain combines TRBV6-5 with TRBJ2-5; TRBD2 is a possible D gene (6 bases). Per germline, CDR1 MNHEY and CDR2 SVGAGI. Trimming left V 5 bases short and J 5 bases short, with 15 bases between. The CDR3 runs 14 residues. Here the CDR3 DNA reads TGTGCCAGCAGTCCTCTGCGGGGCTGGGAGACCCAGTACTTC. It translates to CASSPLRGWETQYF.

This sequence joins TRBV11-2 and TRBJ2-7; D is possibly TRBD1 (5 bases). The CDR3 is 14 amino acids. Germline V CDR1 and CDR2: SGHAT, FQNNGV. Trimming cost V 3 bases and J 0 bases, with 9 bases left between them. CDR3 sequence reads: CASSLRQPSYEQYF. The DNA for the CDR3 is TGTGCCAGCAGCTTGAGACAGCCCTCCTACGAGCAGTACTTC.

Sample share makes this clone medium-sized. The sample has other DNA sequences that encode this CDR3 too. The V call is TRBV6-2 or TRBV6-3, the J call TRBJ2-7; 9 positions match TRBD2. Germline CDR1 reads MNHEY; CDR2 reads SVGEGT. This CDR3 comprises 15 residues. The junction had 6 bases not matched to a gene; V was cut back by 4 bases and J by 2 bases. The CDR3 loop reads CASSSRTSAAYEQYF. CDR3 coding DNA: TGTGCCAGCAGTTCCAGGACTAGCGCAGCCTACGAGCAGTACTTC.

This clone was recorded once. The chain is built from TRBV7-9 and TRBJ2-7; a possible D gene is TRBD2 (6 bases). The CDR3 spans 14 residues. The V gene's germline CDR1 is SEHNR and CDR2 FQNEAQ (reference sequence). Trimming took 3 bases from V and 4 from J, leaving 13 bases between them. CDR3 sequence (DNA): TGTGCCAGCAGCTTTTCCGGGGGTAGTTACGAGCAGTACTTC. Translating it yields CASSFSGGSYEQYF.

This chain connects TRBV9 to TRBJ1-3; 10 bases are shared with TRBD1. From germline, CDR1 is SGDLS and CDR2 YYNGEE. V lost 7 bases, J lost 0 bases, and 4 bases stayed unmatched. This CDR3 is built from 15 residues. The CDR3 reads CASGTGVVSGNTIYF. The CDR3 nucleotides are TGTGCCAGCGGGACAGGGGTGGTCTCTGGAAACACCATATATTTT. Full variable domain (missing parts from reference TRBV9 and TRBJ1-3): DSGVTQTPKHLITATGQRVTLRCSPRSGDLSVYWYQQSLDQGLQFLIQYYNGEERAKGNILERFSAQQFPDLHSELNLSSLELGDSALYFCASGTGVVSGNTIYFGEGSWLTVV.

The rearrangement joins TRBV4-3 to TRBJ1-5; TRBD1 matches 7 bases. Germline CDR1 reads LGHNA; CDR2 reads YSLEER. V shed 0 bases, J shed 7 bases, and the junction held 9 bases outside the gene matches. The CDR3 is 16 residues long. The CDR3 DNA reads TGCGCCAGCAGCCAAGATGTTAGGGCAGGGGGACAGCCCCAGCATTTT. Translating it yields CASSQDVRAGGQPQHF.

The chain recombines TRBV5-1 with TRBJ1-4; D might be TRBD1 (6 bases). Germline CDR1 and CDR2: SGHRS and YFSETQ. This CDR3 region has 15 residues. V lost 0 bases to trimming and J lost 2 bases, with 8 bases between them. The CDR3 DNA reads TGCGCCAGCAGCTTGGCCGGGGGCACTAATGAAAAACTGTTTTTT. It yields the protein CASSLAGGTNEKLFF.

The chain couples TRBV6-5 to TRBJ1-6; 7 bases line up with TRBD1. J gave up 7 bases and V 7 bases, and 7 bases lay outside the gene matches. The V gene's germline CDR1 is MNHEY and CDR2 SVGAGI. The CDR3 extends over 14 amino acids. CDR3 amino acids: CASTAGQKNSPLHF. The CDR3 DNA is TGTGCCAGCACCGCGGGACAGAAAAATTCACCCCTCCACTTT.

This chain joins TRBV5-1 and TRBJ2-6; no reliable D call. Trimming took off 4 bases at V and 4 bases at J, with 12 bases between the two ends. The CDR3 runs 15 residues. Germline CDR1 reads SGHRS; CDR2 reads YFSETQ. CDR3 sequence (DNA): TGCGCCAGCAGCAACACTCGAGCGGGGGCCAACGTCCTGACTTTC. It translates to CASSNTRAGANVLTF.

J is TRBJ2-1 and V is TRBV7-9; D may be TRBD1 (7 bases). Germline V gene data show CDR1 as SEHNR and CDR2 as FQNEAQ (reference sequence). This CDR3 is built from 15 residues. V lost 5 bases and J 6 bases, leaving 17 bases between the germline ends. Here the CDR3 DNA reads TGTGCCAGCAGCATTCAGGGGGGTCGGTTCAATGAGCAGTTCTTC. Encoded protein: CASSIQGGRFNEQFF.

The chain couples TRBV11-2 to TRBJ2-2; D is possibly TRBD2 (5 bases). With 3 bases removed from V and 7 bases from J, the gap between germline ends came to 6 bases. In germline, CDR1 is SGHAT, CDR2 FQNNGV. The CDR3 spans 12 residues. The CDR3 loop is CASSFGLGELFF. The CDR3 nucleotides are TGTGCCAGCAGCTTCGGACTCGGGGAGCTGTTTTTT.

V is TRBV6-6 and J is TRBJ1-5; TRBD1 matches at 8 bases. Per germline, CDR1 MNHNY and CDR2 SVGAGI (reference sequence). V was clipped by 4 bases and J by 6 bases; unmatched bases: 5. The CDR3 extends over 14 amino acids. This chain's CDR3 is CASSSTGGGQPQHF. CDR3 bases: TGTGCCAGCAGTTCAACAGGGGGAGGTCAGCCCCAGCATTTT.

The J gene is TRBJ1-1, the V gene TRBV18; D not resolved. Trimming removed 8 bases from V and 0 bases from J, with 4 bases in between. Germline CDR1 reads KGHSH; CDR2 reads LQKENI. The CDR3 spans 11 residues. The CDR3 DNA is TGTGCCAGCACAATGAACACTGAAGCTTTCTTT. Translated: CASTMNTEAFF.

The chain uses TRBV5-5 and TRBJ1-6; D possibly corresponds to TRBD1 (5 bases). Trimming took 0 bases from V and 9 from J, leaving 13 bases between them. The length of the CDR3 is 15 residues. The germline V gene encodes CDR1 SGHKS and CDR2 YYEKEE (reference sequence). In nucleotides, the CDR3 is TGTGCCAGCAGCTTGGAGCCAGGGCGGAGTTCACCCCTCCACTTT. It is translated as CASSLEPGRSSPLHF.

V is TRBV28 and J is TRBJ2-2; D not certain. The CDR3 has 12 amino acids. Germline V gene sequence: CDR1 MDHEN, CDR2 SYDVKM. V lost 7 bases, J lost 8 bases, and 11 bases lay in between. The CDR3 DNA is TGTGCCAGCAACTATTCACCTGGGGAGCTGTTTTTT. It encodes CASNYSPGELFF.

In this sample, this clone turned up a few times. The V and J genes are TRBV6-2 or TRBV6-3 and TRBJ2-4; TRBD2 matches 11 bases. Trimming at V came to 4 bases and at J to 5 bases, leaving 13 bases not matched to a gene. This CDR3 is 18 amino acids long. Germline CDR1 reads MNHEY; CDR2 reads SVGEGT. The CDR3 protein is CASSSLTRLAGGENIQYF. In nucleotides, the CDR3 is TGTGCCAGCAGTTCCTTGACTCGTCTAGCGGGGGGCGAAAACATTCAGTACTTC.

This clone has just one count. The gene calls are TRBV7-2 and TRBJ2-3; D is possibly TRBD2 (6 bases). The germline V and J ends were trimmed by 0 bases and 0 bases, with 22 bases remaining between them. Germline lookup yields CDR1 SGHTA and CDR2 FQGNSA. The CDR3 extends over 20 amino acids. CDR3 DNA sequence: TGTGCCAGCAGCTTAGCTCGGTGGGAACTAGCACCCGCTAGCACAGATACGCAGTATTTT. Translating it yields CASSLARWELAPASTDTQYF.

The chain employs TRBV10-3 and TRBJ2-7, with D possibly TRBD1 on 6 matching bases. The germline gives CDR1 ENHRY, CDR2 SYGVKD. The CDR3 loop spans 12 amino acids. V was trimmed by 3 bases and J by 7 bases, leaving 10 bases between them. CDR3 DNA: TGTGCCATCAGTGAAGGGACACCTGAGCAGTACTTC. Amino acid sequence: CAISEGTPEQYF.